These T cell receptor beta chains were read from a single sample in a study of T cell responses to AZD1222 COVID-19 vaccine. TCRdb's table, derived via immunoSEQ multiplex PCR, lists solely in-frame clones and lacks some. The sample comprises some 100,000 clones, around 90% of which are singletons, and about 3% rests with the top ten. Source: peripheral blood, taken 28 days after the second AZD1222 dose. All receptors come from an adult who received the AZD1222 COVID-19 vaccine. Both conserved end residues are part of each CDR3. The D gene is left open where the match is weak. For some rows the clone size is stated as once, few or many, or as a class when expanded; others skip it.

D gene | J gene | clone size | V gene | CDR3 protein | CDR3 DNA
. | TRBJ1-2 | . | TRBV5-6 | CASSSPVWRANYGYTF | TGTGCCAGCAGCTCTCCCGTCTGGAGAGCTAACTATGGCTACACCTTC
TRBD1 | TRBJ2-7 | many | TRBV5-1 | CASSPGQGTSYEQYF | TGCGCCAGCAGCCCGGGACAGGGGACCTCCTACGAGCAGTACTTC
. | TRBJ2-2 | . | TRBV7-7 | CASSLNSNRGELFF | TGTGCCAGCAGCCTGAATTCAAACCGCGGGGAGCTGTTTTTT
TRBD2 | TRBJ2-1 | . | TRBV7-9 | CASSLGAGGLREQFF | TGTGCCAGCAGCTTAGGTGCGGGGGGGCTTCGTGAGCAGTTCTTC
. | TRBJ1-2 | . | TRBV2 | CASSVPGNYGYTF | TGTGCCAGCAGTGTCCCAGGGAACTATGGCTACACCTTC
. | TRBJ1-2 | . | TRBV29-1 | CSVGGERANYGYTF | TGCAGCGTTGGCGGAGAGCGTGCTAACTATGGCTACACCTTC
. | TRBJ1-1 | . | TRBV5-8 | CASSFSAHVTEAFF | TGTGCCAGCAGCTTCTCAGCCCATGTGACTGAAGCTTTCTTT
TRBD1 | TRBJ2-4 | . | TRBV4-1 | CASSADDRDKNIQYF | TGCGCCAGCAGCGCCGACGACAGGGACAAAAACATTCAGTACTTC
. | TRBJ1-2 | . | TRBV7-9 | CASSPNRREGYTF | TGTGCCAGCAGCCCTAATCGCAGGGAAGGCTACACCTTC
TRBD1 | TRBJ2-5 | . | TRBV7-9 | CASSPPQGAGETQYF | TGTGCCAGCAGTCCCCCGCAGGGGGCGGGAGAGACCCAGTACTTC
TRBD2 | TRBJ2-1 | . | TRBV11-3 | CASSPSGGEYNEQFF | TGTGCCAGCAGCCCCAGCGGGGGGGAGTACAATGAGCAGTTCTTC
TRBD1 | TRBJ2-5 | . | TRBV23-1 | CASSQKRDREWETQYF | TGCGCCAGCAGTCAGAAGAGGGACAGGGAGTGGGAGACCCAGTACTTC
TRBD1 | TRBJ1-1 | . | TRBV25-1 | CASMRTGGKTEAFF | TGTGCCAGCATGAGAACAGGGGGTAAAACTGAAGCTTTCTTT
. | TRBJ2-5 | . | TRBV7-3 | CASSGGSQETQYF | TGTGCCAGCAGCGGCGGGTCCCAAGAGACCCAGTACTTC
. | TRBJ1-6 | . | TRBV9 | CASSPYGGPDNSPLHF | TGTGCCAGCAGCCCCTATGGGGGCCCTGATAATTCACCCCTCCACTTT
TRBD1 | TRBJ1-2 | . | TRBV7-9 | CASRRQGYYTF | TGTGCCAGCAGACGACAGGGTTACTACACCTTC
. | TRBJ1-1 | once | TRBV6-5 | CASLPGAANTEAFF | TGTGCCAGTCTACCGGGGGCAGCGAACACTGAAGCTTTCTTT
. | TRBJ1-1 | . | TRBV10-1 | CASSSGRGDTEAFF | TGCGCCAGCAGTTCCGGACGGGGGGACACTGAAGCTTTCTTT
. | TRBJ2-5 | . | TRBV6-1 | CASSEWVRGGTVKTQYF | TGTGCCAGCAGTGAATGGGTGCGAGGAGGGACAGTGAAGACCCAGTACTTC
. | TRBJ1-2 | . | TRBV6-5 | CASTQAGDYGYTF | TGTGCCAGCACCCAAGCAGGGGACTATGGCTACACCTTC
TRBD2 | TRBJ2-7 | once | TRBV27 | CASSLAGTLGYEQYF | TGTGCCAGCAGTCTAGCGGGGACGCTGGGCTACGAGCAGTACTTC
. | TRBJ1-1 | . | TRBV18 | CASSPRSQGFFGVETMNTEAFF | TGTGCCAGCTCACCACGATCCCAGGGTTTTTTTGGGGTCGAAACCATGAACACTGAAGCTTTCTTT
TRBD2 | TRBJ2-1 | . | TRBV11-2 | CASSRLTGGVSSYNEQFF | TGTGCCAGCAGCCGATTGACCGGGGGGGTGAGCTCCTACAATGAGCAGTTCTTC
. | TRBJ2-1 | . | TRBV5-1 | CASSLERGGREQFF | TGCGCCAGCAGCTTGGAACGTGGGGGGCGTGAGCAGTTCTTC
TRBD2 | TRBJ2-2 | once | TRBV29-1 | CSVVVGLAGGPGELFF | TGCAGCGTTGTCGTCGGGCTAGCGGGGGGACCCGGGGAGCTGTTTTTT
. | TRBJ2-1 | few | TRBV3-1/TRBV3-2 | CASSQESGSGSYNEQFF | TGTGCCAGCAGCCAAGAATCTGGTAGCGGCTCCTACAATGAGCAGTTCTTC
. | TRBJ1-4 | . | TRBV9 | CASSVGSGRGASGTNEKLFF | TGTGCCAGCAGCGTAGGATCCGGAAGGGGTGCGTCGGGAACTAATGAAAAACTGTTTTTT
. | TRBJ2-5 | . | TRBV30 | CAWRLTQETQYF | TGTGCCTGGAGACTTACGCAAGAGACCCAGTACTTC
. | TRBJ2-1 | . | TRBV5-8 | CASIFNSAGYNEQFF | TGTGCCAGCATATTTAATAGCGCGGGATACAATGAGCAGTTCTTC
. | TRBJ2-7 | few | TRBV6-2/TRBV6-3 | CASSHSYEQYF | TGTGCCAGCAGTCACTCCTACGAGCAGTACTTC
. | TRBJ2-2 | few | TRBV11-3 | CASSLAGVGVSGELFF | TGTGCCAGCAGCTTAGCAGGGGTTGGAGTCTCCGGGGAGCTGTTTTTT
. | TRBJ1-1 | . | TRBV29-1 | CSVVSTNPKNTEAFF | TGCAGCGTTGTGTCCACAAACCCTAAGAACACTGAAGCTTTCTTT
TRBD1 | TRBJ2-7 | . | TRBV5-8 | CASSLQGTGASSYEQYF | TGTGCCAGCAGCTTGCAGGGGACAGGGGCAAGCTCCTACGAGCAGTACTTC
. | TRBJ1-1 | . | TRBV19 | CASSIAGPKTTNTEAFF | TGTGCCAGTAGTATAGCGGGGCCTAAAACCACGAACACTGAAGCTTTCTTT
. | TRBJ2-1 | . | TRBV3-1/TRBV3-2 | CASSQAPGREQFF | TGTGCCAGCAGCCAGGCGCCCGGACGGGAGCAGTTCTTC
TRBD1 | TRBJ1-6 | . | TRBV30 | CAWGQGANSPLHF | TGTGCCTGGGGCCAGGGGGCTAATTCACCCCTCCACTTT
. | TRBJ1-1 | . | TRBV5-1 | CASSKSGETEAFF | TGCGCCAGCAGCAAATCAGGGGAGACTGAAGCTTTCTTT
. | TRBJ1-1 | . | TRBV15 | CATSTRQGSTEAFF | TGTGCCACCAGCACACGGCAGGGGAGCACTGAAGCTTTCTTT
. | TRBJ1-1 | . | TRBV19 | CASTFGLNTEAFF | TGTGCCAGTACCTTCGGCCTGAACACTGAAGCTTTCTTT
TRBD2 | TRBJ2-7 | few | TRBV5-1 | CASSRGLAPSSYEQYF | TGCGCCAGCAGCAGGGGACTAGCGCCTAGCTCCTACGAGCAGTACTTC
. | TRBJ1-1 | . | TRBV10-2 | CASSESTGADTEAFF | TGCGCCAGCAGTGAGTCGACGGGGGCTGACACTGAAGCTTTCTTT
. | TRBJ2-7 | . | TRBV19 | CASSMGRATYEQYF | TGTGCCAGTAGTATGGGCAGGGCCACCTACGAGCAGTACTTC
. | TRBJ2-7 | . | TRBV4-1 | CASSQDGRGYEQYF | TGCGCCAGCAGCCAAGATGGCCGAGGGTACGAGCAGTACTTC
TRBD2 | TRBJ2-5 | . | TRBV11-2 | CASSLVSGGTRQETQYF | TGTGCCAGCAGCTTAGTCTCGGGGGGGACTCGCCAAGAGACCCAGTACTTC
. | TRBJ2-1 | . | TRBV19 | CASSREVSYNEQFF | TGTGCCAGTAGTAGGGAGGTCTCCTACAATGAGCAGTTCTTC
. | TRBJ1-1 | . | TRBV6-1 | CASSAPVGGPNTEAFF | TGTGCCAGCAGTGCCCCCGTTGGAGGACCGAACACTGAAGCTTTCTTT
TRBD2 | TRBJ2-3 | . | TRBV9 | CASSSRRLAGDTQYF | TGTGCCAGCAGCTCAAGAAGGCTAGCGGGAGATACGCAGTATTTT
TRBD1 | TRBJ1-1 | . | TRBV3-1/TRBV3-2 | CASSPQTGAIWEAFF | TGTGCCAGCAGCCCTCAGACAGGGGCGATTTGGGAAGCTTTCTTT
TRBD2 | TRBJ2-3 | . | TRBV28 | CASSLGRGGPDTQYF | TGTGCCAGCAGTTTAGGGCGGGGGGGCCCAGATACGCAGTATTTT